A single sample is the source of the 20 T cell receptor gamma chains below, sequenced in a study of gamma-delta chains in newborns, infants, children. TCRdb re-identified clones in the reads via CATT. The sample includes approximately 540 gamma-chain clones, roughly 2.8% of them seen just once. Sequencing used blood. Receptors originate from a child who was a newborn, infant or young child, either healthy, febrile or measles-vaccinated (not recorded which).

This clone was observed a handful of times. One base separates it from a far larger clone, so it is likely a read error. This CDR3 is CASWEYKKLF. The CDR3 DNA follows: TGTGCCTCGTGGGAGTATAAGAAACTCTTT. The chain recombines TRGV9 with TRGJ1 or TRGJ2. Germline V lookup: CDR1 GITISATS, CDR2 ISYDGTV (reference sequence). The CDR3 sequence is 10 residues long.

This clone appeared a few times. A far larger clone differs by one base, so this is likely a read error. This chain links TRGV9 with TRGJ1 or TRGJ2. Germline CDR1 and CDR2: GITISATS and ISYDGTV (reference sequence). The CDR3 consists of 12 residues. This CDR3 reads CALGEVYYKKLF. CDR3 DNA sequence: TGTGCCTTGGGGGAGGTGTACTATAAGAAACTCTTT.

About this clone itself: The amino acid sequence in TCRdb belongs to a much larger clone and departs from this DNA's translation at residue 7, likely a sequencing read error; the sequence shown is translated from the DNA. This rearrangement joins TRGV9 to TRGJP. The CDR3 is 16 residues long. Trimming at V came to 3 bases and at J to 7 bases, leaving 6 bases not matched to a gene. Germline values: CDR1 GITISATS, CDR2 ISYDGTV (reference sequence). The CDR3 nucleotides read TGTGCCTTGTGGGAGACCAACGAGTTGGGCAAAAAAATCAAGGTATTT. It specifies CALWETNELGKKIKVF.

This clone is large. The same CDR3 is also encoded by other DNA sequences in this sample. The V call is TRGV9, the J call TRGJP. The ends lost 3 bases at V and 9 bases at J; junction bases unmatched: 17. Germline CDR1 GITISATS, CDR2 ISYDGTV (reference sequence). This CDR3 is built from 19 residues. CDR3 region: CALWEPFNFSGLGKKIKVF. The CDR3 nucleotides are TGTGCCTTGTGGGAGCCGTTCAATTTTTCGGGGTTGGGCAAAAAAATCAAGGTATTT.

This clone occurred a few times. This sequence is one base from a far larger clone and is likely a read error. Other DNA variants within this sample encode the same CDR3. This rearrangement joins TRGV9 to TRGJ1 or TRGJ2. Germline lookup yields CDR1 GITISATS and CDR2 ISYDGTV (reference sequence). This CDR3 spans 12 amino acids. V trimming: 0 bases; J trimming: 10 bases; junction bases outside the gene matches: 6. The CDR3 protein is CALWEVYYKKLF. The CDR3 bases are TGTGCCTTGTGGGAGGTGTACTACAAGAAACTCTTT.

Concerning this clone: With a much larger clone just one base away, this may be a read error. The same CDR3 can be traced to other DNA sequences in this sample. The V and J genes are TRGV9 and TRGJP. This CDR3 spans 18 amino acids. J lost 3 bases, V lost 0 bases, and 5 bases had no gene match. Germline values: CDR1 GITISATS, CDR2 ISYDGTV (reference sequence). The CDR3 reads CALWEVQVQELGKKIKVF. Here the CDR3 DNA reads TGTGCCTTGTGGGAGGTGCAGGTGCAAGAGTTGGGCAAAAAAATCAAGGTATTT.

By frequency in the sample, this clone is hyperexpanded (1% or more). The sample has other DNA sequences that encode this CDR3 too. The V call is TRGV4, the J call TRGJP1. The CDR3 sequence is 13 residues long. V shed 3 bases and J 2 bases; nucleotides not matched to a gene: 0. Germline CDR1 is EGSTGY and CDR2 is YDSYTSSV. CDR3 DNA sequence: TGTGCCACCTGGGATACCACTGGTTGGTTCAAGATATTT. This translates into CATWDTTGWFKIF.

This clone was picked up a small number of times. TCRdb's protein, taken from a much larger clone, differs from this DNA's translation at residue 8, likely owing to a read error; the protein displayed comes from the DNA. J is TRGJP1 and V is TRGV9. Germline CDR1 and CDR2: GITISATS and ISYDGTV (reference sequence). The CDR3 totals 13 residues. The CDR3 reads CALWEVTSWFKIF. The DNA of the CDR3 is TGTGCCTTGTGGGAGGTCACTAGTTGGTTCAAGATATTT.

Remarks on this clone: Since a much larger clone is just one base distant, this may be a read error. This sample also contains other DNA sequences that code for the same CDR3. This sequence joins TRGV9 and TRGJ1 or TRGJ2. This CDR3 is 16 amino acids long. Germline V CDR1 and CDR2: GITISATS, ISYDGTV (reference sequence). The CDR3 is CALWEVHSLFYYKKLF. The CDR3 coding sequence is TGTGCCCTGTGGGAGGTGCATTCACTGTTTTATTATAAGAAACTCTTT.

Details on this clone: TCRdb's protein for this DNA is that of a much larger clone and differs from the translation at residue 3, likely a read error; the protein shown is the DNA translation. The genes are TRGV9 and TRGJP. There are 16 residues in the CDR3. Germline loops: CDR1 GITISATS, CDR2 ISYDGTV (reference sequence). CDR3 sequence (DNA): TGTGCCTCGTGGGAGACCACCGAGTTGGGCAAAAAAATCAAGGTATTT. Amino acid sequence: CASWETTELGKKIKVF.

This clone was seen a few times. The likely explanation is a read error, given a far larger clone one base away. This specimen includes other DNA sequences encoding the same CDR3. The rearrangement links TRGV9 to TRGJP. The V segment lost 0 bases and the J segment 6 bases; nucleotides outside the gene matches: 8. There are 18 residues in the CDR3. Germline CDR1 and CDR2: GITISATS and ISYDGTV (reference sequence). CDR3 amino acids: CALWEVQGRELGKKIKVF. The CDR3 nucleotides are TGTGCCTTGTGGGAGGTGCAGGGCCGAGAGTTGGGCAAAAAAATCAAGGTATTT.

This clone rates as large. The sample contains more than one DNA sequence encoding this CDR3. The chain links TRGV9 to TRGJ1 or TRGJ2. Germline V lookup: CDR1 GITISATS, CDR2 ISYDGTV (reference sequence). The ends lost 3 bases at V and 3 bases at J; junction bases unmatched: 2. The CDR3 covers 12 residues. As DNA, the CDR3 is TGTGCCTTGTGGGAGACTTATTATAAGAAACTCTTT. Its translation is CALWETYYKKLF.

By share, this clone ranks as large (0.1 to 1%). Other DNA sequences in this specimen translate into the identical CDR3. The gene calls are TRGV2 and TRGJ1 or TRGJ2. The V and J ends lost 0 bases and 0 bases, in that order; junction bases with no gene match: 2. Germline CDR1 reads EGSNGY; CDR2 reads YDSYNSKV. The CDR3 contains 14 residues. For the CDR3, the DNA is TGTGCCACCTGGGACGGGGTGAATTATTATAAGAAACTCTTT. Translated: CATWDGVNYYKKLF.

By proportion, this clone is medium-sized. The chain's CDR3 is CATWDKDYKKLF. DNA of the CDR3: TGTGCCACCTGGGATAAGGATTATAAGAAACTCTTT. The J gene is TRGJ1 or TRGJ2, the V gene TRGV8. With V trimmed by 2 bases and J by 5 bases, 3 bases remained unmatched. The CDR3 totals 12 residues. CDR1 is VENAVY, CDR2 YDSYNSRV, per germline.

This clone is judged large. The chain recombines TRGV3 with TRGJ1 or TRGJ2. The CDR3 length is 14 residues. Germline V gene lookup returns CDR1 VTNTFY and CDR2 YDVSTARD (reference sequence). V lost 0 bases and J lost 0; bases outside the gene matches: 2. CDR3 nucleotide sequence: TGTGCCACCTGGGACAGGCAGAATTATTATAAGAAACTCTTT. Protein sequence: CATWDRQNYYKKLF.

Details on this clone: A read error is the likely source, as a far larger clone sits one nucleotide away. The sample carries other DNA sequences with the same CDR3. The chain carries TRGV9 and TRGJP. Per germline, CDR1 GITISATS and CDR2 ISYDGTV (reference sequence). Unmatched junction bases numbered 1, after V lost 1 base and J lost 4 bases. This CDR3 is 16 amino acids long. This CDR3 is CALWEVQELGKKIKVF. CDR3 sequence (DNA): TGTGCCTTGTGGGAGGTACAAGAGTTGGGCAAAAAAATCAAGGTATTT.

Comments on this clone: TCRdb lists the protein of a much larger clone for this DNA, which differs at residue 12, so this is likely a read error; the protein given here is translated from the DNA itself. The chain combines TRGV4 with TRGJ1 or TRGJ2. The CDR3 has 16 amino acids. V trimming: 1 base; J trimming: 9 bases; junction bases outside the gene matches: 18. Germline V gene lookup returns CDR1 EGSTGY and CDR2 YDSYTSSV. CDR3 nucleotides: TGTGCCACCTGGGATGGCTTGGGGAAATTTTGCTTTAAGAAACTCTTT. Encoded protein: CATWDGLGKFCFKKLF.

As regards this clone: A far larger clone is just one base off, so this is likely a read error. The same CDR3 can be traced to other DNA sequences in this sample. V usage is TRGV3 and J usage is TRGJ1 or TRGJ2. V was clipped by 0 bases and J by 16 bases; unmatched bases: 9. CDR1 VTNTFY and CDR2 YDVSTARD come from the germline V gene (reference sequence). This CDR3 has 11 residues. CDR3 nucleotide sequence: TGTGCCACCTGGGACAGGCAGGGGAAGCTCTTT. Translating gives CATWDRQGKLF.

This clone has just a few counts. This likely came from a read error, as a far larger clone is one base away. In DNA, the CDR3 is TGTACCACCTGGGATTATTATAAGAAACTCTTT. Translated, it gives CTTWDYYKKLF. J is TRGJ1 or TRGJ2 and V is TRGV4. Germline V gene data show CDR1 as EGSTGY and CDR2 as YDSYTSSV. The CDR3 is 11 residues long.

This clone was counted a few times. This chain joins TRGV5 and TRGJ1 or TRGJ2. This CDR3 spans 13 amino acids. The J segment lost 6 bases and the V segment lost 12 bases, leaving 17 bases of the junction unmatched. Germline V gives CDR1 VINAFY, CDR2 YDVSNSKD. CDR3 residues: CASRDRQAYKKLF. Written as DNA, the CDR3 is TGTGCCTCCCGGGACAGGCAAGCTTATAAGAAACTCTTT.